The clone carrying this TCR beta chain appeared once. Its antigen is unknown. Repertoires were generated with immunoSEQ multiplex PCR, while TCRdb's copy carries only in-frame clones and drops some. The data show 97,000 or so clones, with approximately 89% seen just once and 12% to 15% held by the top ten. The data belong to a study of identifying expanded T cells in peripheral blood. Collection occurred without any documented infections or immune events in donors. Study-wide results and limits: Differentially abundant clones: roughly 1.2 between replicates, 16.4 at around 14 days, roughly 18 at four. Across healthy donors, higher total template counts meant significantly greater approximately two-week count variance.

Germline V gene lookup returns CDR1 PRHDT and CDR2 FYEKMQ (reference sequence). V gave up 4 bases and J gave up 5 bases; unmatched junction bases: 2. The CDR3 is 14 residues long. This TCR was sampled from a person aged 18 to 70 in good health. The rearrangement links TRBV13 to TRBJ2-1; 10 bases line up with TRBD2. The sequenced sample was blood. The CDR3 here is CASSSSGGNNEQFF. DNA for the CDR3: TGTGCCAGCAGCTCTAGCGGGGGAAACAATGAGCAGTTCTTC.